Shown below are 23 T cell receptor beta chains from a single sample sequenced in a study of cytomegalovirus exposure and HLA in healthy donors. PCR employed 60 Vbeta and 13 Jbeta primers. Profiled with immunoSEQ multiplex PCR; TCRdb holds only in-frame clones, not every one. Among 170,000 or so clones, around 75% were seen once, and the ten largest hold 2.9%. Sequenced input: PBMCs. The receptors originated from a male donor in good health and CMV-seronegative.

The chain links TRBV6-6 to TRBJ2-3; 11 bases align to TRBD2. This CDR3 has 16 amino acids. Germline CDR1 is MNHNY and CDR2 is SVGAGI (reference sequence). Unmatched junction bases numbered 5, after V lost 5 bases and J lost 1 base. The chain's CDR3 is CASSPLLAGGTDTQYF. CDR3 nucleotide sequence: TGTGCCAGCAGTCCCCTACTAGCGGGGGGCACAGATACGCAGTATTTT.

V is TRBV27 and J is TRBJ1-4; TRBD1 aligns across 9 bases. J lost 0 bases, V lost 10 bases, and 9 bases had no gene match. Germline V gene lookup returns CDR1 MNHEY and CDR2 SMNVEV (reference sequence). The CDR3 sequence is 16 residues long. The CDR3 loop reads CATKDRGLSTNEKLFF. The CDR3 DNA reads as TGTGCCACCAAGGACAGGGGACTTTCAACTAATGAAAAACTGTTTTTT.

J is TRBJ1-5 and V is TRBV4-3; 9 bases are shared with TRBD1. Germline V CDR1 and CDR2: LGHNA, YSLEER. There are 17 residues in the CDR3. V trimming: 0 bases; J trimming: 4 bases; junction bases outside the gene matches: 7. CDR3 residues: CASSQDPLGQGNQPQHF. CDR3 in DNA: TGCGCCAGCAGCCAAGATCCACTGGGACAGGGAAATCAGCCCCAGCATTTT.

The V and J genes are TRBV30 and TRBJ2-1; 8 bases line up with TRBD2. CDR1 is GTSNPN, CDR2 SVGIG, per germline (reference sequence). This CDR3 spans 13 amino acids. The junction had 1 base not matched to a gene; V was cut back by 3 bases and J by 3 bases. The CDR3 spells CAWSGRDYNEQFF. Here the CDR3 DNA reads TGTGCCTGGAGCGGGAGGGACTACAATGAGCAGTTCTTC.

CDR3 DNA: TGTGCCTGGAGTTTGGGACAGGGGCATGGCTACACCTTC. Translating it yields CAWSLGQGHGYTF. The V and J genes are TRBV30 and TRBJ1-2, with TRBD1 matching 10 bases. The V and J ends lost 2 bases and 6 bases, in that order; junction bases with no gene match: 3. Germline CDR1 GTSNPN, CDR2 SVGIG (reference sequence). The length of the CDR3 is 13 residues. Supplemented by reference TRBV30 and TRBJ1-2, the full variable domain reads SQTIHQWPATLVQPVGSPLSLECTVEGTSNPNLYWYRQAAGRGLQLLFYSVGIGQISSEVPQNLSASRPQDRQFILSSKKLLLSDSGFYLCAWSLGQGHGYTFGSGTRLTVV.

The rearrangement joins TRBV28 to TRBJ1-2; 7 nucleotides match TRBD1. V lost 5 bases to trimming and J lost 2 bases; unmatched junction nucleotides: 2. CDR1 and CDR2 from the germline V gene are MDHEN and SYDVKM. The CDR3 totals 13 residues. The CDR3, as DNA: TGTGCCAGCAGTCGACAGGGAAACTATGGCTACACCTTC. Translated: CASSRQGNYGYTF.

This rearrangement joins TRBV7-2 to TRBJ1-2; 11 nucleotides align to TRBD1. V trimming: 4 bases; J trimming: 4 bases; junction bases outside the gene matches: 2. From germline, CDR1 is SGHTA and CDR2 FQGNSA. The CDR3 spans 14 residues. This CDR3 is CASSSGTGGYGYTF. CDR3 DNA: TGTGCCAGCAGCTCCGGGACAGGGGGCTATGGCTACACCTTC.

As concerns this clone: Its ends do not fully match the called genes, so a read error is possible. Within the sample, other DNA sequences also encode this same CDR3. V and J are TRBV28 and TRBJ1-1, with unresolved D. The CDR3 covers 13 residues. Germline V CDR1 and CDR2: MDHEN, SYDVKM. The CDR3, as DNA: TGTGCCAGCAGTTTAAGAGGGTCGACTGAAGCCTTCTTT. Protein product: CASSLRGSTEAFF.

The V call is TRBV4-1, the J call TRBJ1-5; D uncertain. Germline V gene sequence: CDR1 MGHRA, CDR2 YSYEKL. Trimming took 2 bases from V and 0 from J, leaving 2 bases between them. This CDR3 has 13 amino acids. CDR3 amino acids: CASSQLSNQPQHF. CDR3 bases: TGCGCCAGCAGCCAACTTAGCAATCAGCCCCAGCATTTT.

This chain connects TRBV4-2 to TRBJ2-1, with no clear D. Germline loops: CDR1 LGHNA, CDR2 YNFKEQ. The CDR3 contains 12 residues. V shed 2 bases and J shed 5 bases, with 4 bases lying between them. CDR3 in amino acids: CASSQTNNEQFF. For the CDR3, the DNA is TGTGCCAGCAGCCAAACAAACAATGAGCAGTTCTTC.

A single count supports this clone. The rearrangement joins TRBV11-1 to TRBJ2-7; 12 bases are shared with TRBD2. V shed 3 bases, J shed 2 bases, and the junction held 5 bases outside the gene matches. The germline V gene encodes CDR1 SGHAT and CDR2 FQDESV (reference sequence). CDR3 length equals 16 residues. CDR3 region: CASSFTSGRMAYEQYF. In nucleotides, the CDR3 is TGTGCCAGCAGCTTTACTAGCGGGAGGATGGCCTACGAGCAGTACTTC.

The chain uses TRBV2 and TRBJ2-5; D might be TRBD2 (6 bases). Germline V gives CDR1 SNHLY, CDR2 FYNNEI. The CDR3 is made up of 15 amino acids. Between the trimmed V and J ends, which lost 6 bases and 1 base, there was a span of 15 bases. CDR3 nucleotides: TGTGCCAGCAGAACCGGGACTGGGTTCCAAGAGACCCAGTACTTC. Amino acids: CASRTGTGFQETQYF.

The chain recombines TRBV9 with TRBJ1-4; D is undetermined. The CDR3 consists of 14 residues. Germline V CDR1 and CDR2: SGDLS, YYNGEE. V was shortened by 0 bases and J by 5 bases, with 8 bases between the two germline ends. The chain's CDR3 is CASSVVVRNEKLFF. The CDR3 DNA sequence: TGTGCCAGCAGCGTAGTGGTGAGGAATGAAAAACTGTTTTTT. The full variable domain, with the rest looked up from reference TRBV9 and TRBJ1-4, is DSGVTQTPKHLITATGQRVTLRCSPRSGDLSVYWYQQSLDQGLQFLIQYYNGEERAKGNILERFSAQQFPDLHSELNLSSLELGDSALYFCASSVVVRNEKLFFGSGTQLSVL.

The chain combines TRBV9 with TRBJ2-1, with 9 bases lining up with TRBD2. The V segment lost 0 bases and the J segment 4 bases; nucleotides outside the gene matches: 5. Per germline, CDR1 SGDLS and CDR2 YYNGEE. This CDR3 region has 16 residues. The CDR3 reads CASSVGLAGSYNEQFF. CDR3 bases: TGTGCCAGCAGCGTAGGTCTAGCGGGGAGTTACAATGAGCAGTTCTTC.

The chain is built from TRBV19 and TRBJ1-5; 9 positions agree with TRBD1. Germline CDR1 reads LNHDA; CDR2 reads SQIVND (reference sequence). The trim removed 5 bases at V and 3 bases at J, leaving 2 bases unmatched. The CDR3 extends over 14 amino acids. The CDR3 DNA follows: TGTGCCAGTAGTGGACAGGGGACCAATCAGCCCCAGCATTTT. Translation: CASSGQGTNQPQHF.

The chain uses TRBV6-6 and TRBJ2-5; 9 positions match TRBD1. The better agreement between TRBJ2-7 and the DNA end casts doubt on the J call. This CDR3 has 14 residues. CDR1 and CDR2 (germline): MNHNY, SVGAGI (reference sequence). CDR3 nucleotide sequence: TGTGCCGGGTCCGGGACAGGGAACTCCTACGAGCAGTACTTC. Amino acid sequence: CAGSGTGNSYEQYF.

This chain connects TRBV4-2 to TRBJ2-7; D ambiguous. CDR1 LGHNA and CDR2 YNFKEQ come from the germline V gene. V was trimmed by 1 base and J by 1 base, leaving 5 bases between them. There are 13 residues in the CDR3. CDR3 amino acids: CASSQVMSYEQYF. The CDR3 DNA sequence: TGTGCCAGCAGCCAAGTAATGTCCTACGAGCAGTACTTC.

The chain uses TRBV28 and TRBJ2-1; the D gene is possibly TRBD2 (6 bases). This CDR3 contains 13 residues. Per germline, CDR1 MDHEN and CDR2 SYDVKM. V gave up 8 bases and J gave up 7 bases, with 15 bases separating them. The CDR3 reads CASPSSVSNEQFF. In DNA, the CDR3 is TGTGCCAGCCCGTCTAGCGTCTCGAATGAGCAGTTCTTC.

Remarks on this clone: The sample has other DNA sequences that encode this CDR3 too. The V gene is TRBV6-1, the J gene TRBJ1-5; weak D call: TRBD1 (5 bases). The CDR3 runs 14 residues. CDR1 and CDR2 (germline): MNHNS, SASEGT. V lost 2 bases and J lost 1, with 6 bases in between. The CDR3 sequence: CASSEQGSNQPQHF. CDR3 bases: TGTGCCAGCAGTGAACAGGGAAGCAATCAGCCCCAGCATTTT.

The chain recombines TRBV9 with TRBJ1-2, with D maybe TRBD1 (6 bases). Trimming took 4 bases from V and 3 from J, leaving 10 bases between them. Germline values: CDR1 SGDLS, CDR2 YYNGEE. The CDR3 runs to 13 residues. CDR3 protein: CASSNTGHYGYTF. The CDR3, as DNA: TGTGCCAGCAGCAATACAGGGCACTATGGCTACACCTTC.

This clone was found a few times. This rearrangement joins TRBV6-1 to TRBJ1-2, with D perhaps TRBD1 (5 bases). Germline V lookup: CDR1 MNHNS, CDR2 SASEGT. Deletions cut 2 bases from V and 5 bases from J, with 15 bases between. The CDR3 runs to 15 residues. The CDR3 DNA reads as TGTGCCAGCAGTGAAAGCGCAGGGATGGAATATGGCTACACCTTC. It codes for CASSESAGMEYGYTF.

V usage is TRBV7-2 and J usage is TRBJ2-7; maybe TRBD2 (6 bases). This CDR3 contains 15 residues. Trimming stripped 2 bases from V and 7 bases from J, with 18 bases between. CDR1 SGHTA and CDR2 FQGNSA come from the germline V gene. The DNA of the CDR3 is TGTGCCAGCAGCTTAAGGGACTCTGGGGTGCAAGAGCAGTACTTC. Its protein is CASSLRDSGVQEQYF. The full variable domain, in which reference TRBV7-2 and TRBJ2-7 provide the parts outside the CDR3, is GAGVSQSPSNKVTEKGKDVELRCDPISGHTALYWYRQSLGQGLEFLIYFQGNSAPDKSGLPSDRFSAERTGGSVSTLTIQRTQQEDSAVYLCASSLRDSGVQEQYFGPGTRLTVT.

The V call is TRBV6-6, the J call TRBJ2-1; no firm D call. Germline values: CDR1 MNHNY, CDR2 SVGAGI (reference sequence). The CDR3 has 14 amino acids. Trimming took 6 bases from V and 1 from J, leaving 10 bases between them. This CDR3 reads CASRAQESYNEQFF. The CDR3 DNA follows: TGTGCCAGCAGGGCTCAGGAATCCTACAATGAGCAGTTCTTC.